This is a list of T cell receptor beta chains from one sample in a study of T-cell reconstitution after alpha-beta-depleted transplantation in children. A single record per CDR3 protein comes from TCRdb applying MiXCR to the PCR reads. The sample includes hundreds of thousands of distinct CDR3 sequences, around 15% of them seen just once. Sequenced here: PBMCs, mostly from graft donor cells, sampled 360 days after TCRalphabeta/CD19-depleted stem cell transplant. Receptors originate from a male patient aged 2-15 years who had a stem cell transplant for acute lymphoblastic leukemia, so the T cells may come from the graft donor. Each CDR3 is given with its conserved first and last residue. Fields, in order: clone size, CDR3 length, V gene, D gene, J gene, CDR3 DNA, CDR3 protein. A D gene is named only where the DNA matches it firmly. Only some rows state a clone size, as once, few, many or a class for expanded clones.

abundance: NA
len: 15
v_gene: TRBV12-3/TRBV12-4
d_gene: TRBD2
j_gene: TRBJ2-1
CDR3nt: TGTGCCAGCAGTTTTCAGTTTGGGAGCGGGAGGGCCTTGTTCTTC
CDR3aa: CASSFQFGSGRALFF

abundance: NA
len: 12
v_gene: TRBV10-3
d_gene: NA
j_gene: TRBJ1-6
CDR3nt: TGTGCCGTGGGACGGTTTAATTCACCCCTCCACTTT
CDR3aa: CAVGRFNSPLHF

abundance: few
len: 18
v_gene: TRBV28
d_gene: NA
j_gene: TRBJ2-4
CDR3nt: TGTGCCAGCAGCCCCCTCACGGGGAGAAGGGTAGCCAAAAACATTCAGTACTTC
CDR3aa: CASSPLTGRRVAKNIQYF

abundance: NA
len: 18
v_gene: TRBV7-2
d_gene: TRBD2
j_gene: TRBJ2-4
CDR3nt: TGTGCCAGCAGCTTAACGGGAGGGCTCTTCGGGGCCAAAAACATTCAGTACTTC
CDR3aa: CASSLTGGLFGAKNIQYF

abundance: NA
len: 16
v_gene: TRBV20-1
d_gene: NA
j_gene: TRBJ2-1
CDR3nt: TGCAGTGCTAGACCCCTCCGAGGGTACCCCTACAATGAGCAGTTCTTC
CDR3aa: CSARPLRGYPYNEQFF

abundance: NA
len: 14
v_gene: TRBV10-1
d_gene: TRBD1
j_gene: TRBJ2-7
CDR3nt: TGCGCCAGCAGGGCCGACAGGGCCTCCTACGAGCAGTACTTC
CDR3aa: CASRADRASYEQYF

abundance: NA
len: 14
v_gene: TRBV5-1
d_gene: TRBD1
j_gene: TRBJ1-3
CDR3nt: TGCGCCAGCAGCTTGCTGACAGGGGAGAACACCATATATTTT
CDR3aa: CASSLLTGENTIYF

abundance: few
len: 15
v_gene: TRBV7-9
d_gene: NA
j_gene: TRBJ2-1
CDR3nt: TGTGCCAGCAGCTTGTGGAGCCTTAAGAACAATGAGCAGTTCTTC
CDR3aa: CASSLWSLKNNEQFF

abundance: many
len: 13
v_gene: TRBV2
d_gene: NA
j_gene: TRBJ2-7
CDR3nt: TGTGCCAGCAGCCGGACACCTTCCTACGAGCAGTACTTC
CDR3aa: CASSRTPSYEQYF

abundance: NA
len: 15
v_gene: TRBV7-9
d_gene: TRBD1
j_gene: TRBJ2-7
CDR3nt: TGTGCCAGCGAAGGACAGGGGACATACTCCTACGAGCAGTACTTC
CDR3aa: CASEGQGTYSYEQYF

abundance: many
len: 15
v_gene: TRBV28
d_gene: NA
j_gene: TRBJ2-2
CDR3nt: TGTGCCAGCAGTTTCCCGGGGACCGACACCGGGGAGCTGTTTTTT
CDR3aa: CASSFPGTDTGELFF

abundance: few
len: 14
v_gene: TRBV6-2/TRBV6-3
d_gene: TRBD2
j_gene: TRBJ2-1
CDR3nt: TGTGCCAGCAGAAAGCGGGAGGGCGGTAATGAGCAGTTCTTC
CDR3aa: CASRKREGGNEQFF

abundance: few
len: 16
v_gene: TRBV20-1
d_gene: NA
j_gene: TRBJ2-7
CDR3nt: TGCAGTGCTAGAGATGCGGTGACCGGCGGTCCTGACGAGCAGTACTTC
CDR3aa: CSARDAVTGGPDEQYF

abundance: NA
len: 18
v_gene: TRBV10-3
d_gene: NA
j_gene: TRBJ1-2
CDR3nt: TGTGCCATCAGTGTCCAGTACCTTCTAGACGGGACTAACTATGGCTACACCTTC
CDR3aa: CAISVQYLLDGTNYGYTF

abundance: few
len: 16
v_gene: TRBV18
d_gene: NA
j_gene: TRBJ2-6
CDR3nt: TGTGCCAGCTCACCCCTTGGGGGGACTGGGGCCAACGTCCTGACTTTC
CDR3aa: CASSPLGGTGANVLTF

abundance: few
len: 13
v_gene: TRBV3-1
d_gene: NA
j_gene: TRBJ1-4
CDR3nt: TGTGCCAGCAGCCGCTACATTGATGAAAAACTGTTTTTT
CDR3aa: CASSRYIDEKLFF